The 14 T cell receptor beta chains presented below share a single source sample, sequenced in a study of PD-1 blockade in classical Hodgkin lymphoma. This sample's time point: cycle 4 day 1 (C4D1), after less than seven weeks of nivolumab. Every single patient, without exception, relapsed after autologous stem cell transplantation, and brentuximab vedotin exposure varied. Produced via immunoSEQ multiplex PCR; TCRdb's table is partial and in-frame only. The data show 50,000 or so clones, with nearly 90% seen just once and about 15% held by the top ten. The sequencing used peripheral blood mononuclear cells (PBMCs), collected before the fourth cycle of nivolumab. The origin of the receptors is a human donor with classical Hodgkin lymphoma.

The sample holds one count of this clone. The rearrangement joins TRBV29-1 to TRBJ2-3; TRBD2 is a possible D gene (7 bases). CDR3 length: 14 amino acids. CDR1 and CDR2 (germline): SQVTM, ANQGSEA. Trimming took 3 bases from V and 4 from J, leaving 14 bases between them. The CDR3 sequence is CSVDRGAYPDTQYF. The DNA for the CDR3 is TGCAGCGTTGACCGGGGGGCGTACCCAGATACGCAGTATTTT.

The CDR3 DNA is TGTGCCAGCAGTTACTCCTTTAAAGGGGGAAGAGATACGCAGTATTTT. This codes for CASSYSFKGGRDTQYF. The rearrangement links TRBV6-5 to TRBJ2-3, with a weak D call TRBD1 (6 bases). Trimming cost V 0 bases and J 5 bases, with 15 bases left between them. The V gene's germline CDR1 is MNHEY and CDR2 SVGAGI. The CDR3 runs to 16 residues.

This clone came up once. The rearrangement joins TRBV10-3 to TRBJ2-3, with 12 bases that match TRBD2. V shed 6 bases, J shed 5 bases, and the junction held 6 bases outside the gene matches. CDR3 length: 15 residues. Germline V gives CDR1 ENHRY, CDR2 SYGVKD. The CDR3 sequence: CAISRLAGEGDTQYF. DNA of the CDR3: TGTGCCATCAGCCGACTAGCGGGAGAAGGAGATACGCAGTATTTT.

The V and J genes are TRBV10-1 and TRBJ1-1; D unclear. CDR1 WNHNN and CDR2 SYGVQD come from the germline V gene (reference sequence). V was trimmed by 3 bases and J by 0 bases, leaving 8 bases between them. The CDR3 contains 14 residues. The CDR3 DNA reads as TGCGCCAGCAGTGAACATGCAATGAACACTGAAGCTTTCTTT. It translates to CASSEHAMNTEAFF.

The chain carries TRBV6-1 and TRBJ1-1; the D gene is possibly TRBD1 (5 bases). Germline V gene lookup returns CDR1 MNHNS and CDR2 SASEGT. The CDR3 is 14 residues long. V was pared by 3 bases and J by 10 bases, with 18 bases between. This CDR3 is CASSEGELQGTAFF. DNA for the CDR3: TGTGCCAGCAGTGAGGGGGAACTCCAGGGCACAGCTTTCTTT.

V usage is TRBV4-1 and J usage is TRBJ2-7; 11 positions match TRBD2. CDR3 length: 15 residues. In germline, CDR1 is MGHRA, CDR2 YSYEKL. J lost 3 bases, V lost 0 bases, and 1 base had no gene match. The CDR3 DNA sequence: TGCGCCAGCAGCCAAGAACTAGCGGGAGTCTACGAGCAGTACTTC. Translated, it gives CASSQELAGVYEQYF.

The V gene is TRBV7-9, the J gene TRBJ2-1; the match to TRBD2 covers 12 bases. Germline-derived CDR1 and CDR2 are SEHNR and FQNEAQ (reference sequence). The CDR3 runs to 15 residues. J was trimmed by 8 bases and V by 10 bases; bases with no gene match: 12. The CDR3 reads CATAPLAGGPHEQFF. CDR3 nucleotide sequence: TGTGCCACGGCCCCGCTAGCGGGAGGGCCACATGAGCAGTTCTTC. Variable domain in full (rest from reference TRBV7-9 and TRBJ2-1): DTGVSQNPRHKITKRGQNVTFRCDPISEHNRLYWYRQTLGQGPEFLTYFQNEAQLEKSRLLSDRFSAERPKGSFSTLEIQRTEQGDSAMYLCATAPLAGGPHEQFFGPGTRLTVL.

This chain joins TRBV6-1 and TRBJ2-7; D is possibly TRBD1 or TRBD2 (5 bases each). The ends were cut back, 2 bases at V and 2 bases at J, with 10 bases in the middle. The CDR3 has 14 residues. The germline gives CDR1 MNHNS, CDR2 SASEGT. CDR3: CASSELGTTYEQYF. CDR3 bases: TGTGCCAGCAGTGAATTGGGGACCACCTACGAGCAGTACTTC.

The J gene is TRBJ2-5, the V gene TRBV6-5, with a possible D match to TRBD2 (6 bases). V was clipped by 2 bases and J by 5 bases, with 6 bases between them. Per germline, CDR1 MNHEY and CDR2 SVGAGI. The CDR3 extends over 12 amino acids. CDR3 residues: CASSYGGETQYF. In DNA form, the CDR3 reads TGTGCCAGCAGTTACGGGGGGGAGACCCAGTACTTC.

This chain uses TRBV2 with TRBJ2-5; TRBD1 matches 12 bases. CDR1 and CDR2 from the germline V gene are SNHLY and FYNNEI. This CDR3 spans 16 amino acids. V lost 3 bases and J lost 4; bases outside the gene matches: 6. CDR3 in DNA: TGTGCCAGCAGTGATCCGGGACAGGGGGCCTTAGAGACCCAGTACTTC. Translation gives CASSDPGQGALETQYF.

The V call is TRBV2, the J call TRBJ2-5; TRBD1 or TRBD2 may be the D gene (5 bases each). The CDR3 runs 15 residues. Germline V CDR1 and CDR2: SNHLY, FYNNEI. V was trimmed by 4 bases and J by 4 bases, leaving 16 bases between them. CDR3 sequence: CASSGGSRTGETQYF. CDR3 nucleotide sequence: TGTGCCAGCAGTGGGGGGAGCCGCACCGGAGAGACCCAGTACTTC.

This chain uses TRBV6-1 with TRBJ2-1; 8 bases match TRBD2. The CDR3 spans 15 residues. The germline V gene has CDR1 MNHNS and CDR2 SASEGT. The V gene end was trimmed by 4 bases and the J gene end by 10 bases; junction bases not matched to a gene: 12. CDR3 sequence reads: CASSVPGLEVGEQFF. DNA of the CDR3: TGTGCCAGCAGTGTCCCGGGACTAGAGGTCGGGGAGCAGTTCTTC.

In its sample, this clone was seen once. The rearrangement joins TRBV7-3 to TRBJ2-1, with 10 bases fitting TRBD2. Germline V gene data show CDR1 as SGHTA and CDR2 as FQGTGA. Germline trimming cut 0 bases from V and 2 bases from J; bases unmatched to any gene: 10. The CDR3 consists of 19 residues. The CDR3 bases are TGTGCCAGCAGCTTAACTTCTCTAGCGGGAGTGTCCCCCTACAATGAGCAGTTCTTC. Its protein is CASSLTSLAGVSPYNEQFF.

The chain recombines TRBV28 with TRBJ1-1; 7 nucleotides agree with TRBD1. Looked up from germline, CDR1 is MDHEN and CDR2 is SYDVKM. Unmatched junction bases numbered 4, after V lost 10 bases and J lost 2 bases. The CDR3 loop spans 12 amino acids. The CDR3 protein is CATYRGNTEAFF. The CDR3 bases are TGTGCCACTTACAGGGGTAACACTGAAGCTTTCTTT.